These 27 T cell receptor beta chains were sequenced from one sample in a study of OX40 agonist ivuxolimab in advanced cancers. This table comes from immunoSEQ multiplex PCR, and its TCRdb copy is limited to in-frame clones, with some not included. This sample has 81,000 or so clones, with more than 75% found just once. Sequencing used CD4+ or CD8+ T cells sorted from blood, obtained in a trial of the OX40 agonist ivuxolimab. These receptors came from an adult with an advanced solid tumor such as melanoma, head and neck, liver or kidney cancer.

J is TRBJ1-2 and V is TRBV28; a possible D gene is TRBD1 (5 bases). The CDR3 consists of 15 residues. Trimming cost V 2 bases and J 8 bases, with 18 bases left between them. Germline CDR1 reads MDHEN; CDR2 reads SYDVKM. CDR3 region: CASSLGAGNDFGYTF. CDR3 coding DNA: TGTGCCAGCAGTTTAGGGGCAGGGAACGACTTCGGCTACACCTTC.

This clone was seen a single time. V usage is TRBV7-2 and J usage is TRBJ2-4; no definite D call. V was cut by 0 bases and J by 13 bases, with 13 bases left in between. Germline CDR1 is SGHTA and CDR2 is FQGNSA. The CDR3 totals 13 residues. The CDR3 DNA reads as TGTGCCAGCAGCTTAGCTCCCGCACAGCCACAGTACTTC. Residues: CASSLAPAQPQYF.

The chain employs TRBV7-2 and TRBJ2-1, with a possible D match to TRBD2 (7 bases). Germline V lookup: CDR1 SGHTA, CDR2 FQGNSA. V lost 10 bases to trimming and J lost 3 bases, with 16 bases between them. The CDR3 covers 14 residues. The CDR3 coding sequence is TGTGCCACCCAAAGGGGGGGGATCTACAATGAGCAGTTCTTC. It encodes CATQRGGIYNEQFF.

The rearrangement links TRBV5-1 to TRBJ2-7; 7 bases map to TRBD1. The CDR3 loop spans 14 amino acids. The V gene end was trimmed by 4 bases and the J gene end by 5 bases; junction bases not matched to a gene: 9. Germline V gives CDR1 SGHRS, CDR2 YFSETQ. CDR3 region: CASSPATQGDEQYF. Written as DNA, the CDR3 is TGCGCCAGCAGCCCCGCAACCCAGGGGGACGAGCAGTACTTC.

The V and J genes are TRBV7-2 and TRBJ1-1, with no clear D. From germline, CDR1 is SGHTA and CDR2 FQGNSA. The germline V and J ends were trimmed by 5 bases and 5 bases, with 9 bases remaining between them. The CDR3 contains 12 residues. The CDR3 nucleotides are TGTGCCAGCAGCAGTAAAAGGACTGAAGCTTTCTTT. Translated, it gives CASSSKRTEAFF.

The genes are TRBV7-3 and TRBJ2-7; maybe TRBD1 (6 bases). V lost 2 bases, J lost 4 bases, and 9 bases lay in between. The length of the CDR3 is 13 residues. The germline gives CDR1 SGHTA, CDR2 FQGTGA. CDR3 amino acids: CASSLEGEYEQYF. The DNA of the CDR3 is TGTGCCAGCAGCTTAGAGGGGGAGTACGAGCAGTACTTC.

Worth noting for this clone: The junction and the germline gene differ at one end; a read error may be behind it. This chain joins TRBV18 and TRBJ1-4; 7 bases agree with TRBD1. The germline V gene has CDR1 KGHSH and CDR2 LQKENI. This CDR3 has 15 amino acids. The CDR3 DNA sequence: TGTGCCAGCTCTCCACAGGGGATCCCTAATGAAAAACTGTTTTTT. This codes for CASSPQGIPNEKLFF.

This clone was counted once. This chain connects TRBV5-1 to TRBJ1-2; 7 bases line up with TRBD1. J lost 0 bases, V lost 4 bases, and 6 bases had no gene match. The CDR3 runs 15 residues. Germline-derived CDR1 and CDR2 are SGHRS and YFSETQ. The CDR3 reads CASSANRGANYGYTF. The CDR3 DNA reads TGCGCCAGCAGCGCAAACAGGGGAGCTAACTATGGCTACACCTTC.

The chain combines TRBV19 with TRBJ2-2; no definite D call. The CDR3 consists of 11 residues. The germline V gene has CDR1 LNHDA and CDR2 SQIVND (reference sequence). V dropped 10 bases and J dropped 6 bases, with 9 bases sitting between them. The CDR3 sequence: CATGTAGELFF. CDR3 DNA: TGTGCCACGGGCACCGCCGGGGAGCTGTTTTTT.

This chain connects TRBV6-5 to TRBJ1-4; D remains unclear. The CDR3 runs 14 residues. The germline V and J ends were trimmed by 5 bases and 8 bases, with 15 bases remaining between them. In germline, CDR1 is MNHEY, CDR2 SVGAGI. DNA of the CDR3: TGTGCCAGCAGTCATCAGCCTCGGGCGGAAAAACTGTTTTTT. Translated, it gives CASSHQPRAEKLFF.

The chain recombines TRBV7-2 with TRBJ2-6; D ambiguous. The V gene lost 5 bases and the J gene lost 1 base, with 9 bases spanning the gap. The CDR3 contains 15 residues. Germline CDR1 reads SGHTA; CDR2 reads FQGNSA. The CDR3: CASSPSRSGANVLTF. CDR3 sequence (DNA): TGTGCCAGCAGCCCGTCGCGATCTGGGGCCAACGTCCTGACTTTC.

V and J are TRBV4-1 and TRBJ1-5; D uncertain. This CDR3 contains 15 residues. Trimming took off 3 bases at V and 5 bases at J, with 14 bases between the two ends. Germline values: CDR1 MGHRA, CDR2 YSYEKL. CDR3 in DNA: TGCGCCAGCAGCCATAACAGACAAGCCGATCAGCCCCAGCATTTT. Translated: CASSHNRQADQPQHF.

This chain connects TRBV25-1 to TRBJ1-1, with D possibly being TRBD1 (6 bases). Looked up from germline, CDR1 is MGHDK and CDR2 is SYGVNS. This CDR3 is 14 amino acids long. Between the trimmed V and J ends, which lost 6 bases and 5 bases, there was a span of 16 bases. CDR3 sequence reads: CASRSWEGGTEAFF. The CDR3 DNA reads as TGTGCCAGCAGGAGTTGGGAGGGGGGGACTGAAGCTTTCTTT.

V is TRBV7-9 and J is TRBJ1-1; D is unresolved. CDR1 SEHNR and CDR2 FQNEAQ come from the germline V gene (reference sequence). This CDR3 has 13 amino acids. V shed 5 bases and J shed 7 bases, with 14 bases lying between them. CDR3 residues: CASSPQGGVEAFF. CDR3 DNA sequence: TGTGCCAGCAGCCCCCAAGGTGGGGTTGAAGCTTTCTTT.

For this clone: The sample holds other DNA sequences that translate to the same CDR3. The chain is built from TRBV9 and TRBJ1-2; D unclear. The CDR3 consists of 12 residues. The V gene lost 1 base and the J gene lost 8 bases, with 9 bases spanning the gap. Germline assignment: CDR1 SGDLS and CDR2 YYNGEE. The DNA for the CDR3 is TGTGCCAGCAGCGTATCCGGCGGGGGCTACACCTTC. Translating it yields CASSVSGGGYTF.

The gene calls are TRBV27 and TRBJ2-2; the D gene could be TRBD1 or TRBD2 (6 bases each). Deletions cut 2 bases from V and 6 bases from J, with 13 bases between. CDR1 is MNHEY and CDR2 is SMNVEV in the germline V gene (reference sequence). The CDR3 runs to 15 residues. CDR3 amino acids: CASSLRGVSPGELFF. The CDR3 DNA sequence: TGTGCCAGCAGTTTAAGGGGGGTGAGCCCCGGGGAGCTGTTTTTT.

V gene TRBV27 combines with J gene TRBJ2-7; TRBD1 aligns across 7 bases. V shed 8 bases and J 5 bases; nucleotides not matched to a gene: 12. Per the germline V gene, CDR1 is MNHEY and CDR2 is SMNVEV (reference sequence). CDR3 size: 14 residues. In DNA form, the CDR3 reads TGTGCCAGCCTCTCACGGAACAGGGGAAACGAGCAGTACTTC. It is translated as CASLSRNRGNEQYF.

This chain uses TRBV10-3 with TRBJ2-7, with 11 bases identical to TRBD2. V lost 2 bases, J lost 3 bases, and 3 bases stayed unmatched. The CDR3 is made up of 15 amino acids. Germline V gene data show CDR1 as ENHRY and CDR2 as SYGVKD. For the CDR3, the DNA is TGTGCCATCAGTGAGACGACTAGCGGGGTCTACGAGCAGTACTTC. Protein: CAISETTSGVYEQYF.

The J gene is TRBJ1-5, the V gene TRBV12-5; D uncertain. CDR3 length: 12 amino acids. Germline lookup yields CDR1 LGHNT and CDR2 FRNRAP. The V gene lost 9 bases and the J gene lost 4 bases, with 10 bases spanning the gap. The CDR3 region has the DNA TGTGCTAGCGGGTACTTTAATCAGCCCCAGCATTTT. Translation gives CASGYFNQPQHF.

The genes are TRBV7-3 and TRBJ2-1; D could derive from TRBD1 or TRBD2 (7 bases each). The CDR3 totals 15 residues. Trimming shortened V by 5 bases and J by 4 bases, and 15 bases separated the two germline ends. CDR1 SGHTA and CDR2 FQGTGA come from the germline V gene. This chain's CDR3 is CASSPTGREYNEQFF. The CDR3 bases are TGTGCCAGCAGCCCGACAGGGAGGGAGTACAATGAGCAGTTCTTC.

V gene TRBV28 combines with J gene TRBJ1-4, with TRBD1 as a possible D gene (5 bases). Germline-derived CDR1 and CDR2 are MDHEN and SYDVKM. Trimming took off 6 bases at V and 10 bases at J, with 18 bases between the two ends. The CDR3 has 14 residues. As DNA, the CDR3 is TGTGCCAGCAGGCGAGACACGGGGGTAGTAAAACTGTTTTTT. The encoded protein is CASRRDTGVVKLFF.

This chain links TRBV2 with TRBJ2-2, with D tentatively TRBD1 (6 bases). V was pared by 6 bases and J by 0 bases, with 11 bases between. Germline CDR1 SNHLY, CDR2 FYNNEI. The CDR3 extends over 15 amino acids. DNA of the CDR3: TGTGCCAGCAGCCAAGGACAGCCGAACACCGGGGAGCTGTTTTTT. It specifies CASSQGQPNTGELFF.

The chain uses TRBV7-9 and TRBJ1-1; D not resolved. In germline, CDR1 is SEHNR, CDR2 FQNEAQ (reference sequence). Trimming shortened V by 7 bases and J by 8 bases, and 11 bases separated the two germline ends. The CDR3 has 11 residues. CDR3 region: CASTRKIEAFF. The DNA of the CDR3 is TGTGCCAGCACCCGTAAGATAGAAGCTTTCTTT.

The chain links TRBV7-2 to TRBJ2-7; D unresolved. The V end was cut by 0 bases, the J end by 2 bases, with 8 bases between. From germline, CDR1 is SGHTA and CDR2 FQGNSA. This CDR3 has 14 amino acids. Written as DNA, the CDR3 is TGTGCCAGCAGCTTAGCGTCGGCAGCCTACGAGCAGTACTTC. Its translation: CASSLASAAYEQYF.

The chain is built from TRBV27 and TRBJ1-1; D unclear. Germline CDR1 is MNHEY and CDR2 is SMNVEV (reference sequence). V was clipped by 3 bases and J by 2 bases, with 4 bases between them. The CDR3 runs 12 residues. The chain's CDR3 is CASSLDNTEAFF. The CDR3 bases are TGTGCCAGCAGTTTGGATAACACTGAAGCTTTCTTT.

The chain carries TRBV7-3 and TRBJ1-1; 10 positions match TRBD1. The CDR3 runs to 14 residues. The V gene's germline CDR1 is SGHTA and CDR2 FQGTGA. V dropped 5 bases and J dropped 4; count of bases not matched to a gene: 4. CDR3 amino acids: CASSTGQGSTEAFF. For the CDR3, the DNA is TGTGCCAGCAGCACGGGACAGGGGAGCACTGAAGCTTTCTTT.

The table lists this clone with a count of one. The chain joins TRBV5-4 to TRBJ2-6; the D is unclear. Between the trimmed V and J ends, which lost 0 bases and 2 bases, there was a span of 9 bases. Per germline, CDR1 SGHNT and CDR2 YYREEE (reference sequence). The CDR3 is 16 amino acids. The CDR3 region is CASSLAGGAGANVLTF. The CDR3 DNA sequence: TGTGCCAGCAGCTTGGCCGGTGGGGCTGGGGCCAACGTCCTGACTTTC.